These 21 T cell receptor beta chains came from one sample sequenced in a study of blood T cell repertoires in COVID-19. Sequenced by immunoSEQ multiplex PCR; TCRdb stores in-frame clones only, minus some. The table records about 80,000 clones, 88% of them present only once. The material sequenced was peripheral blood. The receptor set was obtained from a woman of 80 years or more with acute or convalescent COVID-19.

The chain has TRBV5-6 and TRBJ2-7; TRBD1 agrees at 7 bases. Germline loops: CDR1 SGHDT, CDR2 YYEEEE. Unmatched junction bases numbered 12, after V lost 10 bases and J lost 5 bases. The CDR3 consists of 13 residues. The CDR3: CASHRGGRDEQYF. The CDR3 DNA reads TGTGCCTCCCACCGAGGGGGCCGGGACGAGCAGTACTTC.

The rearrangement links TRBV5-3 to TRBJ1-5, with TRBD1 identical over 7 bases. TRBV5-3 is an open reading frame, and its role is uncertain. This CDR3 comprises 15 residues. The junction had 8 bases not matched to a gene; V was cut back by 2 bases and J by 6 bases. The CDR3 nucleotides read TGTGCCAGAAGCTTCTGGGCAGGGGGAATTCAGCCCCAGCATTTT. Translating gives CARSFWAGGIQPQHF.

A few counts support this clone. The V and J genes are TRBV6-2 or TRBV6-3 and TRBJ1-5; TRBD1 aligns across 8 bases. Losses at the gene ends were 5 bases for V and 9 bases for J; bases not matched to a gene: 6. The CDR3 is 13 residues long. Germline loops: CDR1 MNHEY, CDR2 SVGEGT. The CDR3 DNA reads TGTGCCAGCAGTCACAGGGGGAGATCGCCCCAGCATTTT. This codes for CASSHRGRSPQHF.

The J gene is TRBJ2-5, the V gene TRBV2, with D possibly matching TRBD1 (5 bases). The V and J ends lost 2 bases and 5 bases respectively, with 12 bases between them. Germline assignment: CDR1 SNHLY and CDR2 FYNNEI. This CDR3 has 14 amino acids. The CDR3 here is CASSELGLGETQYF. DNA of the CDR3: TGTGCCAGCAGTGAATTGGGGCTAGGTGAGACCCAGTACTTC.

The rearrangement links TRBV3-1 (or the pseudogene TRBV3-2) to TRBJ1-1; a possible D gene is TRBD1 (5 bases). V was trimmed by 7 bases and J by 9 bases, leaving 24 bases between them. The CDR3 totals 15 residues. Germline CDR1 is LGHDT and CDR2 is YNNKEL (reference sequence). CDR3 in amino acids: CASINLRGKDRKAFF. The CDR3 DNA reads as TGTGCCAGCATCAACCTACGAGGTAAAGACAGAAAAGCTTTCTTT.

The V and J genes are TRBV20-1 and TRBJ2-7, with TRBD2 identical over 8 bases. The CDR3 has 14 amino acids. With 3 bases clipped from V and 6 bases from J, the junction kept 10 bases outside the gene matches. The germline gives CDR1 DFQATT, CDR2 SNEGSKA (reference sequence). The CDR3 region has the DNA TGCAGTGCTAGTTCTAGCGGGCTGGCGGGCGAGCAGTACTTC. Its protein product is CSASSSGLAGEQYF.

The chain joins TRBV12-3 or TRBV12-4 to TRBJ1-4; D gene unclear. This CDR3 spans 12 amino acids. V dropped 6 bases and J dropped 5 bases, with 7 bases sitting between them. CDR3: CASSRTNEKLFF. The CDR3, as DNA: TGTGCCAGCAGCCGAACAAATGAAAAACTGTTTTTT.

On this clone itself: At one boundary the junction diverges from the germline segment, which might be a read error. The V gene is TRBV25-1, the J gene TRBJ2-7; the match to TRBD1 covers 7 bases. The CDR3 has 12 amino acids. In germline, CDR1 is MGHDK, CDR2 SYGVNS. In nucleotides, the CDR3 is TGTGCCAGCAGCCTCCAGGGGGAAGAGCGGTACTTC. It encodes CASSLQGEERYF.

The chain couples TRBV27 to TRBJ2-7; 7 bases line up with TRBD1. The V segment lost 5 bases and the J segment 0 bases; nucleotides outside the gene matches: 4. Germline CDR1 and CDR2: MNHEY and SMNVEV (reference sequence). The CDR3 is made up of 14 amino acids. The CDR3 reads CASSPRDSSYEQYF. The CDR3 DNA sequence: TGTGCCAGCAGTCCCCGGGACAGCTCCTACGAGCAGTACTTC.

The chain links TRBV6-2 or TRBV6-3 to TRBJ1-6; tentatively, D is TRBD1 (6 bases). Germline CDR1 reads MNHEY; CDR2 reads SVGEGT. V was pared by 2 bases and J by 5 bases, with 22 bases between. This CDR3 has 19 amino acids. CDR3 in amino acids: CASSYQQGLQVSDNSPLHF. The CDR3 bases are TGTGCCAGCAGTTACCAACAGGGACTACAGGTCTCGGATAATTCACCCCTCCACTTT.

V usage is TRBV18 and J usage is TRBJ2-3; TRBD1 agrees at 7 bases. Germline loops: CDR1 KGHSH, CDR2 LQKENI. The CDR3 runs 18 residues. J gave up 1 base and V 3 bases, and 13 bases lay outside the gene matches. CDR3 in amino acids: CASSPFPTGPSGTDTQYF. The CDR3 coding sequence is TGTGCCAGCTCACCCTTCCCGACAGGGCCCTCGGGCACAGATACGCAGTATTTT.

This clone was observed a handful of times. CDR3 in amino acids: CAWSGRYEAFF. CDR3 DNA sequence: TGTGCCTGGAGTGGGAGGTATGAAGCTTTCTTT. The V gene is TRBV30, the J gene TRBJ1-1, with D unclear. CDR1 and CDR2 (germline): GTSNPN, SVGIG (reference sequence). CDR3 length: 11 residues. V lost 1 base to trimming and J lost 7 bases, with 7 bases between them.

This chain uses TRBV11-1 with TRBJ2-5; D is unresolved. The CDR3 loop spans 11 amino acids. V gave up 5 bases and J gave up 5 bases, with 6 bases separating them. Germline V gene lookup returns CDR1 SGHAT and CDR2 FQDESV (reference sequence). As DNA, the CDR3 is TGTGCCAGCAGCCCGCGGGAGACCCAGTACTTC. This translates into CASSPRETQYF.

The chain recombines TRBV6-5 with TRBJ1-6; possibly TRBD1 for D (5 bases). Per germline, CDR1 MNHEY and CDR2 SVGAGI. Trimming removed 6 bases from V and 11 bases from J, with 14 bases in between. This CDR3 comprises 13 residues. CDR3 sequence: CASSNAGGTPLHF. In nucleotides, the CDR3 is TGTGCCAGCAGCAACGCGGGGGGGACACCCCTCCACTTT.

The V call is TRBV7-2, the J call TRBJ2-2, with TRBD2 matching over 12 bases. Germline lookup yields CDR1 SGHTA and CDR2 FQGNSA. V lost 2 bases and J lost 7; bases outside the gene matches: 5. The CDR3 is 16 amino acids. The CDR3 DNA is TGTGCCAGCAGCTTAAGGAGACTAGCGGGAGACGGGGAGCTGTTTTTT. The encoded protein is CASSLRRLAGDGELFF. The variable domain in full, completed from reference TRBV7-2 and TRBJ2-2, reads GAGVSQSPSNKVTEKGKDVELRCDPISGHTALYWYRQSLGQGLEFLIYFQGNSAPDKSGLPSDRFSAERTGGSVSTLTIQRTQQEDSAVYLCASSLRRLAGDGELFFGEGSRLTVL.

This chain links TRBV7-2 with TRBJ1-1, with 10 positions matching TRBD1. V shed 4 bases and J 4 bases; nucleotides not matched to a gene: 3. CDR1 and CDR2 (germline): SGHTA, FQGNSA. CDR3 size: 14 residues. DNA of the CDR3: TGTGCCAGCAGCTCCTGGACAGGGGGCACTGAAGCTTTCTTT. Residues: CASSSWTGGTEAFF.

This clone was observed a single time. CDR3: CASGLGTDQDTQYF. As DNA, the CDR3 is TGTGCTAGTGGTTTGGGGACAGACCAAGATACGCAGTATTTT. The chain couples TRBV12-5 to TRBJ2-3; possibly TRBD1 for D (6 bases). The CDR3 length is 14 residues. From germline, CDR1 is LGHNT and CDR2 FRNRAP. The germline V and J ends were trimmed by 1 base and 5 bases, with 10 bases remaining between them.

The chain employs TRBV19 and TRBJ1-5; D is uncertain. The ends were cut back, 1 base at V and 9 bases at J, with 13 bases in the middle. The CDR3 has 14 residues. Germline V gene sequence: CDR1 LNHDA, CDR2 SQIVND (reference sequence). CDR3 in amino acids: CASSIGWEGRPQHF. Here the CDR3 DNA reads TGTGCCAGTAGTATAGGTTGGGAGGGTAGGCCCCAGCATTTT.

The gene calls are TRBV28 and TRBJ1-4; D ambiguous. Germline V gene sequence: CDR1 MDHEN, CDR2 SYDVKM. The length of the CDR3 is 14 residues. Trimming shortened V by 7 bases and J by 0 bases, and 9 bases separated the two germline ends. The DNA of the CDR3 is TGTGCCAGCACCCCGGGTGCAACTAATGAAAAACTGTTTTTT. Amino acid sequence: CASTPGATNEKLFF.

The chain combines TRBV7-6 with TRBJ2-2; 12 bases map to TRBD2. The germline CDR1 and CDR2 sequences are SGHVS and FNYEAQ. The CDR3 extends over 17 amino acids. V lost 4 bases, J lost 1 base, and 4 bases stayed unmatched. The CDR3 DNA reads TGTGCCAGCAGCTCAAGGGGACTAGCGGGGAACACCGGGGAGCTGTTTTTT. Its protein is CASSSRGLAGNTGELFF.

The J gene is TRBJ2-1, the V gene TRBV4-3; 10 bases fit TRBD2. The CDR3 loop spans 17 amino acids. The ends lost 1 base at V and 10 bases at J; junction bases unmatched: 13. Germline CDR1 LGHNA, CDR2 YSLEER. CDR3 DNA: TGCGCCAGCAGCCAAGCATCAGCGGGGGGGGCTAAAGGGGAGCAGTTCTTC. It is translated as CASSQASAGGAKGEQFF.